This T cell receptor beta chain was retrieved from a study of graft-versus-host responses after intestinal transplantation. Profiling relied on immunoSEQ multiplex PCR, and the TCRdb table lists in-frame clones only, not all of them. The sample has roughly 7,000 clones; 26% are singletons. This CDR3 has 17 residues. Germline values: CDR1 SGHAT, CDR2 FQNNGV. J lost 5 bases, V lost 2 bases, and 7 bases had no gene match. The sequence was collected from a human patient who received an intestinal transplant. The rearrangement links TRBV11-2 to TRBJ2-7; TRBD2 agrees at 15 bases. The specimen was alloreactive CD4+ T cells from a mixed lymphocyte reaction culture, collected before intestinal transplant. Subset: CFSE-low proliferating T cells sorted from roughly 6-day pre-transplant mixed lymphocyte reaction (GvH or HvG direction). This CDR3 reads CASSLLFGLAGGHEQYF. The CDR3 coding sequence is TGTGCCAGCAGCTTACTTTTCGGACTAGCGGGAGGGCACGAGCAGTACTTC.